The present entry profiles one TCR beta chain with its context. Its antigen remains unidentified. The use of a sample-barcoded 5' primer and a J-beta primer mix characterized a second PCR of roughly 7 to 11 cycles. TCRdb re-derived calls from the 5' RACE reads in MiXCR, one entry per CDR3 protein. The data hold roughly 700,000 distinct CDR3 sequences, with 45% to 50% observed a single time. CDR1 and CDR2 from the germline V gene are SGHRS and YFSETQ. The CDR3 extends over 14 amino acids. Unmatched junction bases numbered 6, after V lost 5 bases and J lost 3 bases. The entry originates in a study of blood T cells in healthy people across ages. Study results and caveats: Long-lived donors exceeded aged donors in naive CD4+ cells and diversity. The recorded TCR beta diversity per million T cells decreased in a roughly linear manner with age.

Every donor contributed 8 to 10 milliliters of peripheral blood by blood draw. Each sample provided at least 6 micrograms of extracted total RNA. This chain joins TRBV5-1 and TRBJ2-5; 8 bases agree with TRBD1. Material: blood. The source is a woman aged 55-69 years in good health. The CDR3 spells CASSQQGVEETQYF. DNA of the CDR3: TGCGCCAGCAGTCAACAGGGGGTGGAAGAGACCCAGTACTTC.